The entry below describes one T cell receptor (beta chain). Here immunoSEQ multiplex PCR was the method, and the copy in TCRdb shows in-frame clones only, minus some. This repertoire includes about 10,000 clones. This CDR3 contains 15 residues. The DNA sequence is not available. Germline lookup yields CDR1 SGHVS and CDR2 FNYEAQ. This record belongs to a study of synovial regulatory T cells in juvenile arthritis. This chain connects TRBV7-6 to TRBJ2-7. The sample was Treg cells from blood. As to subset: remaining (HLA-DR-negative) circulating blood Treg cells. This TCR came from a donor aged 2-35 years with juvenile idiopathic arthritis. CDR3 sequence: CASSLGGSLSYEQYF.